Below, one T cell receptor (beta chain) is given with its context. The data originate from a study of blood T cell repertoires in COVID-19. At the level of the study: Both acute and convalescent COVID-19 samples were obtained from the United States, Italy and Spain.

Under the authors' procedure: Estimated nucleated cell counts came from reference gene primer amplification. The assay was immunoSEQ multiplex PCR, and TCRdb's table has in-frame clones only and misses some. The V and J calls and the clone size are those of that table, but D and trimming were determined from the DNA. Of 250,000 to 300,000 clones in the sample, 70% to 90% are singletons; the top ten hold around 3%. After removal of 5 bases from V and 5 bases from J, the junction contained 13 bases not matched to a gene. CDR3 length equals 18 residues. The germline V gene encodes CDR1 LNHDA and CDR2 SQIVND (reference sequence).

The origin of this receptor is a woman aged 30 to 39 with active or convalescent COVID-19. Sequenced input: peripheral blood. The chain links TRBV19 to TRBJ2-7, with 15 nucleotides matching TRBD2. The CDR3 bases are TGTGCCAGTAGTGTCCGGACTAGCGGGGGGGCCAGTCGACACGAGCAGTACTTC. The encoded protein is CASSVRTSGGASRHEQYF.